A selection of T cell receptor beta chains follows, all from one sample in a study of CD8 T cells in ankylosing spondylitis. TCRdb called the 5' RACE reads again in MiXCR, with one record for every CDR3 protein. The table includes fewer than 750,000 distinct CDR3 sequences, about 20% detected once. Sequenced input: blood, either unsorted or a sorted T cell fraction (not recorded which). The receptors stem from a male donor with ankylosing spondylitis. CDR3s include the opening cysteine and the closing phenylalanine or tryptophan. D genes are given only for firm matches. Expanded clones are given a class, and other clones once, few, many or no size at all.

j_gene | len | abundance | d_gene | v_gene | CDR3aa | CDR3nt
TRBJ2-1 | 15 | few | . | TRBV5-1 | CASSLGQGRYNEQFF | TGCGCCAGCAGCTTGGGCCAGGGCCGGTACAATGAGCAGTTCTTC
TRBJ2-7 | 11 | many | . | TRBV6-6 | CASSYTYEQYF | TGTGCCAGCAGTTACACCTACGAGCAGTACTTC
TRBJ1-4 | 14 | many | . | TRBV12-3/TRBV12-4 | CASSFWTDHEKLFF | TGTGCCAGCAGTTTCTGGACAGACCATGAAAAACTGTTTTTT
TRBJ1-2 | 12 | . | TRBD1 | TRBV28 | CASQTGPYGYTF | TGTGCCAGCCAGACAGGGCCCTATGGCTACACCTTC
TRBJ2-7 | 15 | few | TRBD1 | TRBV7-9 | CASSSRTGVPYEQYF | TGTGCCAGCAGCTCTAGGACAGGGGTGCCATACGAGCAGTACTTC
TRBJ2-3 | 15 | . | . | TRBV15 | CATSRRILAQDTQYF | TGTGCCACCAGCAGACGGATCTTAGCACAAGATACGCAGTATTTT
TRBJ2-1 | 12 | many | . | TRBV18 | CASSPVQAEQFF | TGTGCCAGCTCACCCGTCCAGGCTGAGCAGTTCTTC
TRBJ2-6 | 15 | many | . | TRBV7-8 | CASSITQGPANVLTF | TGTGCCAGCAGCATAACACAGGGCCCGGCCAACGTCCTGACTTTC
TRBJ2-1 | 13 | . | . | TRBV7-2 | CASSVRPQGGQFF | TGTGCCAGCAGCGTCCGTCCCCAGGGAGGGCAGTTCTTC
TRBJ2-1 | 17 | few | . | TRBV4-3 | CASSQDRSGGLYNEQFF | TGCGCCAGCAGCCAAGATAGGTCGGGCGGGCTCTACAATGAGCAGTTCTTC
TRBJ1-1 | 13 | . | . | TRBV20-1 | CSARDPGQAEAFF | TGCAGTGCTAGAGATCCGGGTCAGGCTGAAGCTTTCTTT
TRBJ2-6 | 20 | . | . | TRBV9 | CASSVARTGTRDYGANVLTF | TGTGCCAGCAGCGTAGCTAGGACAGGTACGAGGGACTATGGGGCCAACGTCCTGACTTTC
TRBJ1-2 | 14 | few | . | TRBV12-3/TRBV12-4 | CASSFSRQANGYTF | TGTGCCAGCAGTTTTTCGAGACAGGCAAATGGCTACACCTTC
TRBJ2-3 | 15 | . | . | TRBV12-3/TRBV12-4 | CASSLGGRVTDTQYF | TGTGCCAGCAGTTTAGGTGGGAGAGTGACAGATACGCAGTATTTT
TRBJ2-2 | 22 | . | TRBD2 | TRBV25-1 | CASSEIQGGWTSGSPDTGELFF | TGTGCCAGCAGTGAAATACAGGGGGGATGGACTAGCGGGAGCCCGGACACCGGGGAGCTGTTTTTT
TRBJ2-1 | 17 | . | TRBD2 | TRBV4-2 | CASSQDTGTSDFGEQFF | TGTGCCAGCAGCCAAGATACCGGGACTAGCGATTTTGGTGAGCAGTTCTTC
TRBJ2-7 | 13 | many | . | TRBV6-2/TRBV6-3 | CASRTGVPYEQYF | TGTGCCAGCAGGACAGGCGTCCCCTACGAGCAGTACTTC
TRBJ2-5 | 16 | few | TRBD2 | TRBV5-1 | CASSRTLAGAQETQYF | TGCGCCAGCAGCAGAACACTAGCGGGGGCCCAGGAGACCCAGTACTTC
TRBJ1-3 | 14 | . | . | TRBV7-9 | CASNLDEGRTTIYF | TGTGCCAGCAACCTCGACGAGGGTCGGACCACCATATATTTT
TRBJ2-3 | 14 | . | . | TRBV6-1 | CASKTATSTDTQYF | TGTGCCAGCAAGACTGCGACTAGCACAGATACGCAGTATTTT
TRBJ2-1 | 15 | . | TRBD2 | TRBV20-1 | CSARLLAGVVNEQFF | TGCAGTGCTAGGTTACTAGCGGGAGTTGTAAATGAGCAGTTCTTC
TRBJ2-3 | 13 | many | . | TRBV2 | CAVGDYPTDTQYF | TGTGCCGTAGGCGACTACCCCACAGATACGCAGTATTTT
TRBJ2-1 | 11 | once | . | TRBV7-2 | CASSPQIRTRF | TGTGCCAGCAGCCCCCAAATCCGCACACGCTTC
TRBJ2-1 | 16 | . | TRBD2 | TRBV6-5 | CASSYGLAGGLNEQFF | TGTGCCAGCAGTTACGGACTAGCGGGGGGGCTAAATGAGCAGTTCTTC
TRBJ1-5 | 15 | . | . | TRBV2 | CASSDSFLSNQPQHF | TGTGCCAGCAGTGACAGTTTTCTTAGCAATCAGCCCCAGCATTTT
TRBJ1-1 | 11 | . | . | TRBV20-1 | CSAEGDTEAFF | TGCAGTGCAGAGGGGGACACTGAAGCTTTCTTT
TRBJ2-1 | 15 | many | TRBD1 | TRBV12-3/TRBV12-4 | CASSQLRDSYNEQFF | TGTGCCAGCTCTCAACTCCGGGACAGTTACAATGAGCAGTTCTTC
TRBJ1-6 | 15 | few | TRBD1 | TRBV28 | CASSARDRVISPLHF | TGTGCCAGCAGCGCCCGGGACAGGGTAATCTCACCCCTCCACTTT
TRBJ2-3 | 17 | . | TRBD2 | TRBV6-1 | CASRPAGGRSITDTQYF | TGTGCCAGCAGGCCAGCGGGGGGCCGATCAATCACAGATACGCAGTATTTT
TRBJ2-5 | 14 | few | . | TRBV20-1 | CSARDLSFQETQYF | TGCAGTGCTAGAGATTTATCTTTCCAAGAGACCCAGTACTTC
TRBJ2-5 | 16 | few | . | TRBV7-2 | CASSITSTASDETQYF | TGTGCCAGCAGCATCACATCGACGGCATCGGACGAGACCCAGTACTTC